Below, 20 T cell receptor beta chains from the same sample are listed, as sequenced in a study of blood T cells in healthy people across ages. Next came a second PCR, run for about 6 to 12 cycles, which used a sample-barcoded 5' primer along with a J-beta primer mix. TCRdb re-called the 5' RACE reads through MiXCR, storing one row per CDR3 protein. The data show 1.5 million to 2 million distinct CDR3 sequences, approximately 30% seen once. Sequencing was done on a sample of blood. Receptors originate from a woman aged 30 to 39 in good health.

This clonotype was counted many times. The rearrangement uses TRBV28 and TRBJ2-5; D possibly uses TRBD1 or TRBD2 (6 bases each). This CDR3 is built from 16 residues. V lost 6 bases and J lost 4, with 21 bases in between. Germline CDR1 is MDHEN and CDR2 is SYDVKM. The CDR3 DNA reads as TGTGCCAGCAGAGAACAGGGAAAGCGGGCAAGAGAGACCCAGTACTTC. It translates to CASREQGKRARETQYF.

This clonotype has only a few counts. The CDR3 spells CASSQEPGARTEAFF. CDR3 in DNA: TGCGCCAGCAGCCAAGAACCAGGGGCAAGGACTGAAGCTTTCTTT. The chain is built from TRBV4-3 and TRBJ1-1, with a tentative D call TRBD1 (6 bases). Trimming cost V 0 bases and J 5 bases, with 13 bases left between them. Germline V CDR1 and CDR2: LGHNA, YSLEER. This CDR3 is 15 amino acids long.

This clonotype was observed a few times. At one of its ends the junction is not consistent with the germline gene, which may arise from a read error. V and J are TRBV3-1 and TRBJ2-7; a possible D gene is TRBD1 (5 bases). The CDR3 spans 15 residues. In germline, CDR1 is LGHDT, CDR2 YNNKEL (reference sequence). The CDR3: CASSWGGGLTYERYF. CDR3 nucleotide sequence: TGTGCCAGCAGCTGGGGCGGCGGATTAACCTACGAGCGGTACTTC.

This chain connects TRBV5-1 to TRBJ2-3; D may match TRBD1 or TRBD2 (5 bases each). V lost 0 bases to trimming and J lost 1 base, with 12 bases between them. Germline V CDR1 and CDR2: SGHRS, YFSETQ. The CDR3 sequence is 16 residues long. In DNA form, the CDR3 reads TGCGCCAGCAGCTTGGAAACGGGGCTCGGCACAGATACGCAGTATTTT. Protein: CASSLETGLGTDTQYF.

The chain employs TRBV7-9 and TRBJ2-3; no clear D. This CDR3 contains 15 residues. V lost 7 bases and J lost 0, with 14 bases in between. Per the germline V gene, CDR1 is SEHNR and CDR2 is FQNEAQ (reference sequence). The chain's CDR3 is CASNILPSSTDTQYF. In nucleotides, the CDR3 is TGTGCCAGCAATATCCTGCCCTCTAGCACAGATACGCAGTATTTT.

Regarding this clonotype: A read error may explain this, as a much larger clone is one base away. Lacking the conserved final phenylalanine or tryptophan, this CDR3 likely reflects a read error. The chain joins TRBV7-2 to TRBJ2-7, with 13 bases aligning to TRBD2. Germline CDR1 and CDR2: SGHTA and FQGNSA. This CDR3 is built from 17 residues. V lost 0 bases, J lost 5 bases, and 7 bases stayed unmatched. Written as DNA, the CDR3 is TGTGCCAGCAGCTTAGCCGGGACTAGCGGGATTTTCAACGAGCAGTACCTC. Translating it yields CASSLAGTSGIFNEQYL.

In regard to this clonotype: This may come from a read error, since a much larger clone is one base off. V and J are TRBV6-4 and TRBJ2-1; D call uncertain. The germline CDR1 and CDR2 sequences are MRHNA and SNTAGT. The CDR3 extends over 15 amino acids. The CDR3 spells CASSLEDSSYNGQFF. As DNA, the CDR3 is TGTGCCAGCAGCCTCGAGGATAGCTCCTACAATGGGCAGTTCTTC.

For this clonotype: A much larger clone differs by one base, so this may be a read error. V is TRBV12-3 or TRBV12-4 and J is TRBJ2-1, with no clear D. V lost 4 bases and J lost 7, with 8 bases in between. The CDR3 loop spans 12 amino acids. As DNA, the CDR3 is TGTGCCAGCAGTTCCTTCGGGAATGAGCAGTTCTTC. This sequence encodes CASSSFGNEQFF.

This clonotype came up a few times. The chain combines TRBV9 with TRBJ1-2, with a possible D match to TRBD1 (6 bases). This CDR3 region has 14 residues. Per the germline V gene, CDR1 is SGDLS and CDR2 is YYNGEE. The V gene lost 7 bases and the J gene lost 7 bases, with 20 bases spanning the gap. CDR3 loop: CASRETGTLGGYTF. The CDR3 region has the DNA TGTGCCAGCCGCGAAACAGGGACTCTCGGTGGCTACACCTTC.

This chain links TRBV7-9 with TRBJ2-3; 11 bases fit TRBD2. Germline V lookup: CDR1 SEHNR, CDR2 FQNEAQ (reference sequence). V trimming: 5 bases; J trimming: 4 bases; junction bases outside the gene matches: 8. This CDR3 region has 16 residues. CDR3 DNA sequence: TGTGCCAGCAGCCCCCGACTAGCGGGGAATTCAGATACGCAGTATTTT. Protein: CASSPRLAGNSDTQYF.

This clonotype was counted ten times or more. This chain joins TRBV12-3 or TRBV12-4 and TRBJ2-5, with D perhaps TRBD1 (5 bases). V lost 1 base and J lost 2, with 8 bases in between. CDR3 size: 14 residues. DNA for the CDR3: TGTGCCAGCAGTTTAGGGACATCTCAAGAGACCCAGTACTTC. This codes for CASSLGTSQETQYF.

J is TRBJ2-1 and V is TRBV7-9; 13 bases map to TRBD2. V gave up 5 bases and J gave up 9 bases; unmatched junction bases: 10. Germline V gene sequence: CDR1 SEHNR, CDR2 FQNEAQ (reference sequence). The CDR3 is made up of 16 amino acids. CDR3 DNA: TGTGCCAGCAGCCCGGGACTAGCGGGGCTTGTTGGTGAGCAGTTCTTC. This codes for CASSPGLAGLVGEQFF.

Only a few counts were recorded for this clonotype. The chain carries TRBV7-2 and TRBJ1-1; TRBD1 agrees at 11 bases. The CDR3 has 16 amino acids. Germline lookup yields CDR1 SGHTA and CDR2 FQGNSA. The V segment lost 6 bases and the J segment 5 bases; nucleotides outside the gene matches: 11. The CDR3 DNA follows: TGTGCCAGCAGACGCGGACAGGGGGCATTGGTAACTGAAGCTTTCTTT. It codes for CASRRGQGALVTEAFF.

Details on this clonotype: Relative to the germline gene, one junction end is altered; a read error may explain this. V gene TRBV7-9 combines with J gene TRBJ2-7, with TRBD2 matching 10 bases. Germline V lookup: CDR1 SEHNR, CDR2 FQNEAQ (reference sequence). The CDR3 consists of 16 residues. The chain's CDR3 is CAGSLATASGGYEQYF. DNA of the CDR3: TGTGCCGGCAGCTTAGCGACGGCTAGCGGGGGCTACGAGCAGTACTTC.

Only a few counts were recorded for this clonotype. An end of the junction differs from the germline gene, which may be a read error. The genes are TRBV6-5 and TRBJ2-3, with TRBD2 identical over 7 bases. CDR3 length equals 17 residues. Germline V gene lookup returns CDR1 MNHEY and CDR2 SVGAGI. CDR3 amino acids: CANSYSASGVVPDTQYF. CDR3 coding DNA: TGTGCCAACAGTTACTCCGCTAGCGGAGTAGTTCCAGATACGCAGTATTTT.

For this clonotype: The DNA is omitted, as the CDR3 cannot be located on it reliably, and the CDR3 follows TCRdb's listing. The V call is TRBV21-1, the J call TRBJ1-1. TRBV21-1 is a pseudogene locus. The CDR3 is 16 amino acids long, termini counted. CDR3 sequence reads: CASSTTWGEGNTEAFF.

The chain recombines TRBV5-1 with TRBJ2-5, with D possibly TRBD1 on 5 matching bases. V was clipped by 5 bases and J by 11 bases, with 22 bases between them. Germline lookup yields CDR1 SGHRS and CDR2 YFSETQ. This CDR3 has 14 residues. The CDR3 DNA reads as TGCGCCAGCAGGGAACAGGCAAATCCAAATGAGCAGTACTTC. This gives the protein CASREQANPNEQYF.

Of note for this clonotype: The missing conserved phenylalanine or tryptophan at the end of this CDR3 makes a read error likely. The DNA is omitted, as the CDR3 cannot be located on it reliably, and the CDR3 follows TCRdb's listing. The chain uses TRBV7-8 and TRBJ1-4. Germline-derived CDR1 and CDR2 are SGHVS and FQNEAQ. The CDR3 has 14 amino acids, counting both end residues. CDR3 region: CASSASTTNEKRFI.

This clonotype has more than one count but fewer than ten. This chain joins TRBV5-1 and TRBJ2-7, with 13 bases fitting TRBD2. Trimming took 6 bases from V and 6 from J; bases not matched to a gene: 6. Germline V gene lookup returns CDR1 SGHRS and CDR2 YFSETQ. CDR3 length equals 14 residues. The CDR3 region is CASKGLAGSTEQYF. CDR3 in DNA: TGCGCCAGCAAGGGACTAGCGGGGTCTACCGAGCAGTACTTC.

The chain has TRBV9 and TRBJ2-2, with 9 bases aligning to TRBD2. V shed 3 bases, J shed 1 base, and the junction held 7 bases outside the gene matches. Germline V gene sequence: CDR1 SGDLS, CDR2 YYNGEE. The CDR3 consists of 17 residues. CDR3 coding DNA: TGTGCCAGCAGCGGGAAGCCTAGCGGGAAGAACACCGGGGAGCTGTTTTTT. Translating it yields CASSGKPSGKNTGELFF.